The rows below give T cell receptor beta chains drawn from one sample of a study of T cells in Graves' hyperthyroidism and ophthalmopathy. Each CDR3 protein is one row after TCRdb ran MiXCR on the multiplex PCR reads. Of roughly 250,000 distinct CDR3 sequences detected, roughly 15% appear once; the ten largest clones hold around 30%. The sequenced sample was blood. Receptor source: a woman under 30 with Graves' ophthalmopathy. Each CDR3 is given with its conserved first and last residue. The D gene is left open where the match is weak. The size of a clone is reported for some rows only, either as once, few or many, or as a class for expanded clones.

j_gene,d_gene,len,v_gene,abundance,CDR3nt,CDR3aa
TRBJ2-3,.,16,TRBV28,.,TGTGCCAGCAGCTTAGGGGCGGGTTGGCTCACAGATACGCAGTATTTT,CASSLGAGWLTDTQYF
TRBJ1-6,.,15,TRBV18,many,TGTGCCAGCTCACCACCGGACGGTTCAATCTCACCCCTCCACTTT,CASSPPDGSISPLHF
TRBJ2-2,TRBD2,14,TRBV7-9,few,TGTGCCAGCAGGCGGGAGGGTCAAGCCGGGGAGCTGTTTTTT,CASRREGQAGELFF
TRBJ2-1,TRBD2,20,TRBV5-6,many,TGTGCCAGCAGCTATGTCCTCGGGACTAGCGGCAGAGTAGGGAGGAATGAGCAGTTCTTC,CASSYVLGTSGRVGRNEQFF
TRBJ2-4,TRBD1,17,TRBV28,many,TGTGCCAGCAGTCCCCGGGGACAGGGGGAATCCAAAAACATTCAGTACTTC,CASSPRGQGESKNIQYF
TRBJ1-5,.,14,TRBV19,many,TGTGCCAGTAGTACGGGCAGGGACAATCAGCCCCAGCATTTT,CASSTGRDNQPQHF
TRBJ2-7,TRBD2,14,TRBV19,many,TGTGCCAGTAGTATTTCTAGCGGGGGAAACGAGCAGTACTTC,CASSISSGGNEQYF
TRBJ2-5,TRBD2,13,TRBV12-5,.,TGTGCTAGTGGTTTGGGGGAGGGGGAGACCCAGTACTTC,CASGLGEGETQYF
TRBJ2-1,.,15,TRBV5-1,many,TGCGCCAGCAGCTCTCTGGGGAACGGGGACAATGAGCAGTTCTTC,CASSSLGNGDNEQFF
TRBJ1-5,TRBD1,16,TRBV28,.,TGTGCCAGCAGCAAGAGGACAGGGGGAAGTCGGCAGCCCCAGCATTTT,CASSKRTGGSRQPQHF